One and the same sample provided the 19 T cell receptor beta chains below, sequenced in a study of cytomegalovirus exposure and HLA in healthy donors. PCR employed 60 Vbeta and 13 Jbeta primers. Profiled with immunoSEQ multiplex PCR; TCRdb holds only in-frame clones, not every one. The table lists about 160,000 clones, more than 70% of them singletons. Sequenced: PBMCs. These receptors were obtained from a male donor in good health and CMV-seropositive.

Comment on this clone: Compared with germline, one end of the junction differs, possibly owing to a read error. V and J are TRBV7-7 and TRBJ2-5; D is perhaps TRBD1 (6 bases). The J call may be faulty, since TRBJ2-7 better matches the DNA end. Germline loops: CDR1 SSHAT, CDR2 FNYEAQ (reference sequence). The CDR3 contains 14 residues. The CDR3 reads CASSPRTDSYEQYF. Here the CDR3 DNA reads TGTGCTAGCAGCCCCCGGACAGATTCCTACGAGCAGTACTTC.

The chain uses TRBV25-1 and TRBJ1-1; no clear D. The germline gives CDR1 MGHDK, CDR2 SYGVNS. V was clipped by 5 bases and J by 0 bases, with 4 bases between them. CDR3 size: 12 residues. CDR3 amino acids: CASSLMNTEAFF. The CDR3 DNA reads TGTGCCAGCAGTTTAATGAACACTGAAGCTTTCTTT.

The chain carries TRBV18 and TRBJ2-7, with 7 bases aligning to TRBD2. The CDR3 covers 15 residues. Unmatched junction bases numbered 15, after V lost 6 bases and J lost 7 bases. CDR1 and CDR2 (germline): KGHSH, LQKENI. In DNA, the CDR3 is TGTGCCAGCTCCCGCCCTGGGGCGGGAGTAGAAGAGCAGTACTTC. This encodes CASSRPGAGVEEQYF.

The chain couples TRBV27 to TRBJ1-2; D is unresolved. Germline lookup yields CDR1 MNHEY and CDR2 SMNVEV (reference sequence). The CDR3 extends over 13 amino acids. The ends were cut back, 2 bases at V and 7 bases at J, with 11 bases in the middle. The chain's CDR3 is CASSLAQNVGYTF. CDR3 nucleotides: TGTGCCAGCAGTTTAGCACAGAACGTTGGCTACACCTTC.

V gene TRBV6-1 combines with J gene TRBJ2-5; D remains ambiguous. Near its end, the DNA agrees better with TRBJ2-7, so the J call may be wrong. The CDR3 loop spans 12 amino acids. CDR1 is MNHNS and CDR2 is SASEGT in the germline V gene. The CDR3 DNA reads TGTGCCAGCAGTGAAAATTTCTACGAGCAGTACTTC. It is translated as CASSENFYEQYF.

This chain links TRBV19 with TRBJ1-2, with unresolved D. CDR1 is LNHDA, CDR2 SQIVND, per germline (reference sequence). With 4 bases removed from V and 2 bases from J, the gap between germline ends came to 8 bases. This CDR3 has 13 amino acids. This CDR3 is CASSRDGNYGYTF. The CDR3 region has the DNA TGTGCCAGTAGTAGAGACGGGAACTATGGCTACACCTTC.

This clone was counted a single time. CDR3 sequence: CASSNIGSNTEAFF. Here the CDR3 DNA reads TGCGCCAGCAGCAACATAGGTAGCAACACTGAAGCTTTCTTT. The J gene is TRBJ1-1, the V gene TRBV5-1; D is unclear. The CDR3 has 14 amino acids. Per germline, CDR1 SGHRS and CDR2 YFSETQ. Trimming pared 4 bases from V and 2 bases from J, leaving 12 bases between.

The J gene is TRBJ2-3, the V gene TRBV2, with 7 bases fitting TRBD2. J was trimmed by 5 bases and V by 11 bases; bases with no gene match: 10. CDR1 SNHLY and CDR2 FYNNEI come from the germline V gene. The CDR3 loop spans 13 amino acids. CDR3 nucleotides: TGTGCCGGGAGGGAGGGGAGAGAAGATACGCAGTATTTT. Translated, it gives CAGREGREDTQYF.

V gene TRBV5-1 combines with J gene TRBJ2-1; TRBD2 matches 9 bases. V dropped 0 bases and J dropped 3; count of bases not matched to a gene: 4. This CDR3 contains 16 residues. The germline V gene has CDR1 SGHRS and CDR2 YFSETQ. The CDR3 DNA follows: TGCGCCAGCAGCTTGGTAGAAGCGGGAGGCTACAATGAGCAGTTCTTC. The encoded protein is CASSLVEAGGYNEQFF.

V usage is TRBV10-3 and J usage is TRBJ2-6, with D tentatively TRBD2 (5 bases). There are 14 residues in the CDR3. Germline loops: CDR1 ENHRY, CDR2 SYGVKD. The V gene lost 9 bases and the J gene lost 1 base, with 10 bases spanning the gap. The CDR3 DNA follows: TGTGCCATACCCGGAGGATCTGGGGCCAACGTCCTGACTTTC. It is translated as CAIPGGSGANVLTF.

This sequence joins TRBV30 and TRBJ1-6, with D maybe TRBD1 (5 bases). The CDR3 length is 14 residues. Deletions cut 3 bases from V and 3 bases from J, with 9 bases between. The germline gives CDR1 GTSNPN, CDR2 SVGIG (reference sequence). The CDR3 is CAWRDKGYNSPLHF. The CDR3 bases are TGTGCCTGGAGGGACAAGGGCTATAATTCACCCCTCCACTTT.

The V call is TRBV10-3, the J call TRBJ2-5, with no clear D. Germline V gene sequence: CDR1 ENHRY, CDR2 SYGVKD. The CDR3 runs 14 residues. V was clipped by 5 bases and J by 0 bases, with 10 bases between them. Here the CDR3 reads CAISSSQDQETQYF. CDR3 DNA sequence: TGTGCCATCAGTTCCTCGCAGGACCAAGAGACCCAGTACTTC.

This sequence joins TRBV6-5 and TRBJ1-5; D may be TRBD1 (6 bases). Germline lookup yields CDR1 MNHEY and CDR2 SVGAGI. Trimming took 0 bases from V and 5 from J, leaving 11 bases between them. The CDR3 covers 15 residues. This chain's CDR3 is CASSYSGRGYQPQHF. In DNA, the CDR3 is TGTGCCAGCAGTTACTCGGGCAGGGGTTATCAGCCCCAGCATTTT.

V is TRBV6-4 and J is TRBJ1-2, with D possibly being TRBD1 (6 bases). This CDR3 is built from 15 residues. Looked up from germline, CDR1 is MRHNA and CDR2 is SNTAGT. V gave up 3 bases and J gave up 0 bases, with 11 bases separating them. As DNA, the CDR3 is TGTGCCAGCAGTGAAACCGGACAGACTAACTATGGCTACACCTTC. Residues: CASSETGQTNYGYTF.

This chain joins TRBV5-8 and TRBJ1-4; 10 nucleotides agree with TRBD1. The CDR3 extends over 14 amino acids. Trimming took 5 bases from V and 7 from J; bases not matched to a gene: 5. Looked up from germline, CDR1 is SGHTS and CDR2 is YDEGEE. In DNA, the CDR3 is TGTGCCAGCAGACCCGGGACAGGGGTTGAAAAACTGTTTTTT. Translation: CASRPGTGVEKLFF.

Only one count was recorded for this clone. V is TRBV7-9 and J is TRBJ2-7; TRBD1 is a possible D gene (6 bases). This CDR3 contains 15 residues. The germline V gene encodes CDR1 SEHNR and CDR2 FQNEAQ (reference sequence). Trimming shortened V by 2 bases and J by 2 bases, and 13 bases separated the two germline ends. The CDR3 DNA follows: TGTGCCAGCAGCTTAACCACAGGGCCACCCTACGAGCAGTACTTC. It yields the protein CASSLTTGPPYEQYF.

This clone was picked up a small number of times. CDR3 bases: TGTGCCAGCAGCTTAGTTGGGGCGCTCGGGGAAAAACTGTTTTTT. Translating gives CASSLVGALGEKLFF. V usage is TRBV7-2 and J usage is TRBJ1-4, with TRBD1 as a possible D gene (5 bases). CDR3 size: 15 residues. CDR1 is SGHTA, CDR2 FQGNSA, per germline. Trimming took off 1 base at V and 8 bases at J, with 14 bases between the two ends.

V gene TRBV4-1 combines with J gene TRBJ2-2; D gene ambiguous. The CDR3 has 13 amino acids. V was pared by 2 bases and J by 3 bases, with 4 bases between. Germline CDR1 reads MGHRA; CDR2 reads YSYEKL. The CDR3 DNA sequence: TGCGCCAGCAGCCAATCTCACACCGGGGAGCTGTTTTTT. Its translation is CASSQSHTGELFF.

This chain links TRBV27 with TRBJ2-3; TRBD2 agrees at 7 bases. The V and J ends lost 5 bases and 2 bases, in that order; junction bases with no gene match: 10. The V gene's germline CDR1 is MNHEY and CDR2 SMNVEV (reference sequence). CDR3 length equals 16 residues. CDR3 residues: CASSTRAGLHTDTQYF. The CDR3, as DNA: TGTGCCAGCAGTACCCGAGCGGGGCTTCACACAGATACGCAGTATTTT.